This entry lists 19 T cell receptor beta chains sequenced from one sample in a study of regulatory T cells in long-lasting Graves disease. The time point: newly diagnosed GD, antithyroid drugs for less than 3 months. PBMC RNA was the source of the TCR library. CDR3-region Arm-PCR and iRepertoire HTBI primers produced the TCR beta libraries. TCRdb reprocessed the multiplex PCR reads via MiXCR and lists one record per CDR3 protein. The sample shows 400,000 to 650,000 distinct CDR3 sequences, roughly a sixth of them seen only once. These data are also associated with another study on T cells in Graves' hyperthyroidism and ophthalmopathy.

The sequencing here drew on peripheral blood mononuclear cells (PBMCs), taken at new diagnosis, from a patient treated with antithyroid drugs. The origin of the receptors is a woman between 40 and 65 years old with Graves disease.

This clonotype was counted ten times or more. The V gene is TRBV10-1, the J gene TRBJ2-1; D unclear. The CDR3 spans 12 residues. Germline CDR1 is WNHNN and CDR2 is SYGVQD (reference sequence). Trimming removed 4 bases at V and 6 bases at J, with 7 bases between. The CDR3 is CASSVDPNEQFF. DNA for the CDR3: TGCGCCAGCAGTGTCGACCCCAATGAGCAGTTCTTC.

J is TRBJ2-3 and V is TRBV6-2 or TRBV6-3; maybe TRBD1 (5 bases). The CDR3 has 13 amino acids. The ends were cut back, 5 bases at V and 6 bases at J, with 12 bases in the middle. Per germline, CDR1 MNHEY and CDR2 SVGEGT. As DNA, the CDR3 is TGTGCCAGCAGTATTCAGGGTAGGGATACGCAGTATTTT. It is translated as CASSIQGRDTQYF.

This clonotype was seen only a few times. The V and J genes are TRBV19 and TRBJ1-5; maybe TRBD1 (6 bases). This CDR3 has 15 amino acids. From germline, CDR1 is LNHDA and CDR2 SQIVND (reference sequence). Deletions cut 3 bases from V and 1 base from J, with 10 bases between. CDR3 amino acids: CASSIGQTSNQPQHF. The CDR3 bases are TGTGCCAGTAGTATCGGACAGACAAGCAATCAGCCCCAGCATTTT.

This clonotype appeared many times. The chain recombines TRBV18 with TRBJ1-2; D not certain. Germline V gene lookup returns CDR1 KGHSH and CDR2 LQKENI. V was pared by 6 bases and J by 3 bases, with 20 bases between. The CDR3 extends over 16 amino acids. Here the CDR3 DNA reads TGTGCCAGCTCTTGGACCTCACAACAGTCCTACTATGGCTACACCTTC. Translated: CASSWTSQQSYYGYTF.

This clonotype has ten or more counts. V and J are TRBV28 and TRBJ2-7; TRBD2 aligns across 8 bases. The CDR3 is made up of 14 amino acids. From germline, CDR1 is MDHEN and CDR2 SYDVKM. V dropped 8 bases and J dropped 1; count of bases not matched to a gene: 7. The CDR3 DNA reads TGTGCCAGCTCACCACGGGGGGGGTCCTACGAGCAGTACTTC. Encoded protein: CASSPRGGSYEQYF.

Only a few counts were recorded for this clonotype. The V call is TRBV19, the J call TRBJ1-6; perhaps TRBD1 as D (6 bases). This CDR3 has 13 residues. Trimming removed 6 bases from V and 5 bases from J, with 8 bases in between. The germline V gene has CDR1 LNHDA and CDR2 SQIVND (reference sequence). CDR3 sequence (DNA): TGTGCCAGTAGCGGACAGAATAATTCACCCCTCCACTTT. Encoded protein: CASSGQNNSPLHF.

This clonotype was seen repeatedly, ten times or more. The chain joins TRBV10-3 to TRBJ1-2; D possibly corresponds to TRBD1 (5 bases). The germline gives CDR1 ENHRY, CDR2 SYGVKD. Trimming shortened V by 7 bases and J by 8 bases, and 17 bases separated the two germline ends. There are 13 residues in the CDR3. This CDR3 reads CAIIDSEGGGYTF. DNA of the CDR3: TGTGCCATCATTGACAGCGAAGGTGGCGGCTACACCTTC.

J is TRBJ2-2 and V is TRBV2, with D possibly being TRBD1 or TRBD2 (6 bases each). V was shortened by 10 bases and J by 5 bases, with 11 bases between the two germline ends. The CDR3 contains 12 residues. CDR1 and CDR2 (germline): SNHLY, FYNNEI. In nucleotides, the CDR3 is TGTGCCACAGGGGCGGGGACCGGGGAGCTGTTTTTT. This sequence encodes CATGAGTGELFF.

This clonotype was seen many times. The V gene is TRBV7-8, the J gene TRBJ2-1; D remains ambiguous. Germline V gene sequence: CDR1 SGHVS, CDR2 FQNEAQ. The CDR3 covers 12 residues. V was clipped by 1 base and J by 5 bases, with 3 bases between them. The CDR3, as DNA: TGTGCCAGCAGCTTAGGTGACAATGAGCAGTTCTTC. Translated, it gives CASSLGDNEQFF.

The sample holds many counts of this clonotype. V usage is TRBV20-1 and J usage is TRBJ2-3; D may be TRBD1 or TRBD2 (5 bases each). The V and J ends lost 4 bases and 5 bases respectively, with 16 bases between them. The CDR3 spans 14 residues. Germline values: CDR1 DFQATT, CDR2 SNEGSKA (reference sequence). The CDR3 protein is CSATHRGWIDTQYF. The CDR3 DNA is TGCAGTGCTACCCACCGGGGCTGGATAGATACGCAGTATTTT.

This clonotype has at least ten counts. The genes are TRBV11-2 and TRBJ2-1, with D perhaps matching TRBD1 (5 bases). Trimming took 5 bases from V and 2 from J, leaving 13 bases between them. The CDR3 contains 15 residues. Germline V gives CDR1 SGHAT, CDR2 FQNNGV. The CDR3 spells CASSPIKGPYNEQFF. DNA of the CDR3: TGTGCCAGCAGCCCCATAAAGGGGCCCTACAATGAGCAGTTCTTC.

The chain links TRBV7-2 to TRBJ2-2; D could derive from TRBD1 or TRBD2 (5 bases each). The CDR3 runs 15 residues. Trimming stripped 1 base from V and 4 bases from J, with 10 bases between. CDR1 and CDR2 (germline): SGHTA, FQGNSA. CDR3 DNA: TGTGCCAGCAGCTTAGATGGGGGATCCACCGGGGAGCTGTTTTTT. Its protein is CASSLDGGSTGELFF.

The chain employs TRBV5-1 and TRBJ2-7; D tentatively fits TRBD1 or TRBD2 (5 bases each). CDR3 length equals 15 residues. Germline values: CDR1 SGHRS, CDR2 YFSETQ. V shed 4 bases and J shed 4 bases, with 18 bases lying between them. CDR3 sequence reads: CASSRGGPDGYEQYF. The CDR3 region has the DNA TGCGCCAGCAGCCGTGGGGGACCGGACGGTTACGAGCAGTACTTC.

The sample holds a few counts of this clonotype. The chain uses TRBV10-1 and TRBJ1-1, with D hard to call. Germline lookup yields CDR1 WNHNN and CDR2 SYGVQD (reference sequence). V was pared by 5 bases and J by 3 bases, with 13 bases between. The CDR3 totals 14 residues. The CDR3 spells CASSPGSGHTEAFF. Here the CDR3 DNA reads TGCGCCAGCAGTCCGGGGTCGGGTCACACTGAAGCTTTCTTT.

This clonotype was found many times. The chain employs TRBV28 and TRBJ1-4; D gene unclear. The CDR3 runs to 13 residues. V gave up 2 bases and J gave up 5 bases, with 6 bases separating them. Per germline, CDR1 MDHEN and CDR2 SYDVKM. As DNA, the CDR3 is TGTGCCAGCAGTTTAAAGGGAAATGAAAAACTGTTTTTT. Translation gives CASSLKGNEKLFF.

This clonotype was counted between two and nine times. The V and J genes are TRBV7-3 and TRBJ2-1, with 9 bases that match TRBD1. This CDR3 has 15 residues. Germline CDR1 and CDR2: SGHTA and FQGTGA. V trimming: 1 base; J trimming: 7 bases; junction bases outside the gene matches: 5. CDR3: CASSLKGTGRNEQFF. The CDR3, as DNA: TGTGCCAGCAGCTTAAAGGGGACAGGGCGAAATGAGCAGTTCTTC.

This clonotype was counted once. Since a much larger clone is just one base distant, this may be a read error. The chain uses TRBV6-1 and TRBJ1-6, with 9 positions matching TRBD1. After removal of 8 bases from V and 7 bases from J, the junction contained 3 bases not matched to a gene. This CDR3 region has 13 residues. Germline V gene sequence: CDR1 MNHNS, CDR2 SASEGT. In DNA, the CDR3 is TGTGCCAGCTGCGGACAGGGGAATTCACCCCTCCACTTT. It yields the protein CASCGQGNSPLHF.

This chain uses TRBV16 with TRBJ1-4; unclear D gene. The CDR3 runs 12 residues. V dropped 4 bases and J dropped 8 bases, with 8 bases sitting between them. Germline CDR1 is KGHSY and CDR2 is FQNENV. DNA for the CDR3: TGTGCCAGCAGCCCCGGACGCGAAAAACTGTTTTTT. Translation gives CASSPGREKLFF.

This clonotype was counted between two and nine times. The rearrangement uses TRBV5-1 and TRBJ2-7; D might be TRBD1 or TRBD2, each matching 6 bases. In germline, CDR1 is SGHRS, CDR2 YFSETQ. The CDR3 contains 13 residues. V gave up 4 bases and J gave up 2 bases, with 10 bases separating them. The CDR3 protein is CASSKGGTYEQYF. The CDR3 DNA reads as TGCGCCAGCAGCAAGGGGGGAACCTACGAGCAGTACTTC.